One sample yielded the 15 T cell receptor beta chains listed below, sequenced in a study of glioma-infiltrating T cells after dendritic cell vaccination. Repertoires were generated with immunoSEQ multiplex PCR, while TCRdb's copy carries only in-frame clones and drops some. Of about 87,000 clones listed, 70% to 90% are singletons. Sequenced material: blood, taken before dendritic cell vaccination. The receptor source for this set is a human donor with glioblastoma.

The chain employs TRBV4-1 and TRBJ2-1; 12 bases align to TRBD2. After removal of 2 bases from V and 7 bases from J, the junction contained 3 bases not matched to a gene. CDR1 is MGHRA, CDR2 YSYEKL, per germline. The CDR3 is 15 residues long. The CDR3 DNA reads TGCGCCAGCAGCCAACGTGGACTAGCGGGAAATGAGCAGTTCTTC. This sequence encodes CASSQRGLAGNEQFF.

CDR3 nucleotides: TGTGCCAGCAGTGTTTTACAGGGAAGCGGCGAAAAACTGTTTTTT. It encodes CASSVLQGSGEKLFF. This chain connects TRBV6-5 to TRBJ1-4, with D maybe TRBD1 (6 bases). V was pared by 5 bases and J by 8 bases, with 18 bases between. The CDR3 extends over 15 amino acids. CDR1 and CDR2 from the germline V gene are MNHEY and SVGAGI.

CDR3 nucleotide sequence: TGTGCCAGCAGTGAAGCGACTTCGAATGAGCAGTTCTTC. As protein: CASSEATSNEQFF. The chain has TRBV2 and TRBJ2-1, with D unresolved. V lost 0 bases, J lost 7 bases, and 7 bases lay in between. Per the germline V gene, CDR1 is SNHLY and CDR2 is FYNNEI. CDR3 length: 13 amino acids.

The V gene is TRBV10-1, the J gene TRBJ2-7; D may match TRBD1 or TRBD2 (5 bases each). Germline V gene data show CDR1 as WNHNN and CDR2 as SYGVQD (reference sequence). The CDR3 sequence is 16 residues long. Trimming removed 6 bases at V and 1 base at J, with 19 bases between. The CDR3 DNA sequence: TGCGCCAGCAGCGAGGAGGATCAGGGCGAATCCTACGAGCAGTACTTC. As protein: CASSEEDQGESYEQYF.

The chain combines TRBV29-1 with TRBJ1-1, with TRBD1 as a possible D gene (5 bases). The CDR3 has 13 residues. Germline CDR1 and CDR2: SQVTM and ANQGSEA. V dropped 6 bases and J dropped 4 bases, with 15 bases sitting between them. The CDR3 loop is CSVLVTAFTEAFF. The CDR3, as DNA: TGCAGCGTACTTGTGACAGCCTTCACTGAAGCTTTCTTT.

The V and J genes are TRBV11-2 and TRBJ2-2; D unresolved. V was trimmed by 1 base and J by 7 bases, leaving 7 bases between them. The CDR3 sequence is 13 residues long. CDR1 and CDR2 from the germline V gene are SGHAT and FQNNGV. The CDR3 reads CASSLGAVGELFF. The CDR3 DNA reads TGTGCCAGCAGCTTAGGGGCCGTCGGGGAGCTGTTTTTT.

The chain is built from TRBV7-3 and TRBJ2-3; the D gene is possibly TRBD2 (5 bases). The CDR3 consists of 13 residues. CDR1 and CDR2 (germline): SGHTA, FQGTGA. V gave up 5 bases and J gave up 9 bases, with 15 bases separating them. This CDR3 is CASSSGEKGTQYF. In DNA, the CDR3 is TGTGCCAGCAGCAGCGGCGAGAAGGGAACGCAGTATTTT.

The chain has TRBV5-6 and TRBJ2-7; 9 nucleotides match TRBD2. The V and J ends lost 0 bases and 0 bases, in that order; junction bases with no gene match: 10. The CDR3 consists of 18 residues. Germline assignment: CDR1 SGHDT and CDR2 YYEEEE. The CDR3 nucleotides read TGTGCCAGCAGCTTGGCCGGTAGCGGGAGAGGTGGCTCCTACGAGCAGTACTTC. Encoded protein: CASSLAGSGRGGSYEQYF.

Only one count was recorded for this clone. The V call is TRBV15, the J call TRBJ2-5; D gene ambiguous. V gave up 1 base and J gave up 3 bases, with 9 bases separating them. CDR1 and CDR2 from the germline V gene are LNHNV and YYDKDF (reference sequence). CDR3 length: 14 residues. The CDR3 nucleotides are TGTGCCACCAGCAGAGCTGGCCGCAAAGAGACCCAGTACTTC. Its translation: CATSRAGRKETQYF.

In nucleotides, the CDR3 is TGCGCCAGCAGCCCTGCGGGGGCGGGCAATGAGCAGTTCTTC. It encodes CASSPAGAGNEQFF. V is TRBV10-2 and J is TRBJ2-1, with a possible D match to TRBD2 (7 bases). The germline V gene encodes CDR1 WSHSY and CDR2 SAAADI. Deletions cut 6 bases from V and 6 bases from J, with 15 bases between. CDR3 size: 14 residues.

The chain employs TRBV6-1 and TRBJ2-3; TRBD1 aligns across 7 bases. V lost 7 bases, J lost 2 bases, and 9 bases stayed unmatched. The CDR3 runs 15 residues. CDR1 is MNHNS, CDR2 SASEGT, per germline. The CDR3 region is CASIPGQTTTDTQYF. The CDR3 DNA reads TGTGCCAGCATCCCGGGACAGACCACCACAGATACGCAGTATTTT.

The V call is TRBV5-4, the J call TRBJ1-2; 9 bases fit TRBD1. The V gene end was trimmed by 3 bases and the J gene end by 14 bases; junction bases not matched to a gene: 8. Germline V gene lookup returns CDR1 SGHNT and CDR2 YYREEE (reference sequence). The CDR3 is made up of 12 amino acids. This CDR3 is CASSSTGGPRTF. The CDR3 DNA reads TGTGCCAGCAGCTCAACAGGGGGCCCCCGGACCTTC.

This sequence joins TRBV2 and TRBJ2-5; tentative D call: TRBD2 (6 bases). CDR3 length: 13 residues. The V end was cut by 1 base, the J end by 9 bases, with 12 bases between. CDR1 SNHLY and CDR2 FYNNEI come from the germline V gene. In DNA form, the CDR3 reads TGTGCCAGCAGTGAAGAGCGGGTGGAGCCCCAGTACTTC. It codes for CASSEERVEPQYF.

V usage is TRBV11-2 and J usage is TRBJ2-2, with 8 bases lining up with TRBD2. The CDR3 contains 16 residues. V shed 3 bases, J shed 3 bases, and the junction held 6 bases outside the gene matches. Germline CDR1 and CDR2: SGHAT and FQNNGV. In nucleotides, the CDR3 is TGTGCCAGCAGCTTGGATGCAGCGGGAGACACCGGGGAGCTGTTTTTT. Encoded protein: CASSLDAAGDTGELFF.

The CDR3 DNA is TGTGCCAGCAGCAGGGACAGGGGCCTGTCCTACAATGAGCAGTTCTTC. The encoded protein is CASSRDRGLSYNEQFF. The chain is built from TRBV7-9 and TRBJ2-1, with 10 bases fitting TRBD1. Germline V gene lookup returns CDR1 SEHNR and CDR2 FQNEAQ (reference sequence). Unmatched junction bases numbered 5, after V lost 5 bases and J lost 1 base. The length of the CDR3 is 16 residues.